Listed below are T cell receptor beta chains from one sample, sequenced in a study of blood T cell repertoires in COVID-19. Only in-frame clones appear in the TCRdb table, and some are missing; sequencing was by immunoSEQ multiplex PCR. The sample lists 300,000 or so clones; around nine tenths were seen once. The material sequenced was PBMCs or T cells enriched from blood (not recorded which). The receptors were sampled from a woman aged 25-40 years who had recovered from COVID-19. CDR3s include the opening cysteine and the closing phenylalanine or tryptophan. D genes are given only for firm matches. Clone size is shown for a subset of rows, as once, few, many or a class of expanded clone.

clone size: few; J gene: TRBJ1-2; D gene: -; V gene: TRBV5-1; CDR3 protein: CASSLAVGRNYGYTF; CDR3 DNA: TGCGCCAGCAGCTTGGCCGTGGGCAGAAACTATGGCTACACCTTC
clone size: once; J gene: TRBJ1-2; D gene: TRBD1; V gene: TRBV19; CDR3 protein: CASSIRQGANYGYTF; CDR3 DNA: TGTGCCAGTAGTATAAGGCAGGGGGCTAACTATGGCTACACCTTC
clone size: -; J gene: TRBJ1-1; D gene: -; V gene: TRBV9; CDR3 protein: CASSGGQMEGMAEAFF; CDR3 DNA: TGTGCCAGCAGCGGAGGCCAAATGGAGGGAATGGCTGAAGCTTTCTTT
clone size: -; J gene: TRBJ1-2; D gene: TRBD1; V gene: TRBV2; CDR3 protein: CASSGDRGDGYTF; CDR3 DNA: TGTGCCAGCAGTGGGGACAGGGGTGATGGCTACACCTTC
clone size: -; J gene: TRBJ2-1; D gene: TRBD2; V gene: TRBV11-2; CDR3 protein: CASSLASGAYNEQFF; CDR3 DNA: TGTGCCAGCAGCTTGGCTAGCGGGGCATACAATGAGCAGTTCTTC
clone size: -; J gene: TRBJ1-5; D gene: -; V gene: TRBV10-3; CDR3 protein: CAISEGGAGQPQHF; CDR3 DNA: TGTGCCATCAGTGAGGGGGGGGCGGGTCAGCCCCAGCATTTT
clone size: -; J gene: TRBJ2-6; D gene: -; V gene: TRBV3-1/TRBV3-2; CDR3 protein: CASSQNTGANVLTF; CDR3 DNA: TGTGCCAGCAGCCAAAATACTGGGGCCAACGTCCTGACTTTC
clone size: -; J gene: TRBJ1-2; D gene: -; V gene: TRBV4-3; CDR3 protein: CASSQDRAGDGYTF; CDR3 DNA: TGCGCCAGCAGCCAAGACAGGGCAGGGGATGGCTACACCTTC
clone size: -; J gene: TRBJ1-2; D gene: TRBD1; V gene: TRBV5-1; CDR3 protein: CASSLGQGEQFGF; CDR3 DNA: TGCGCCAGCAGCCTCGGACAGGGGGAACAGTTTGGCTTC
clone size: -; J gene: TRBJ2-2; D gene: TRBD1; V gene: TRBV7-8; CDR3 protein: CAHKTDRAVGGELFF; CDR3 DNA: TGTGCCCACAAAACCGACAGGGCAGTTGGCGGGGAGCTGTTTTTT
clone size: -; J gene: TRBJ2-6; D gene: -; V gene: TRBV6-4; CDR3 protein: CASSDTNGANVLTF; CDR3 DNA: TGTGCCAGCAGTGACACTAATGGGGCCAACGTCCTGACTTTC
clone size: -; J gene: TRBJ2-2; D gene: -; V gene: TRBV5-1; CDR3 protein: CASSLDRLDLRVAGELFF; CDR3 DNA: TGCGCCAGCAGCTTGGACAGGCTTGACCTCAGGGTGGCCGGGGAGCTGTTTTTT
clone size: -; J gene: TRBJ1-1; D gene: TRBD1; V gene: TRBV27; CDR3 protein: CASSFRGDGTEAFF; CDR3 DNA: TGTGCCAGCAGTTTCAGGGGGGACGGCACTGAAGCTTTCTTT
clone size: -; J gene: TRBJ2-1; D gene: -; V gene: TRBV30; CDR3 protein: CAWAKSGHEQFF; CDR3 DNA: TGTGCCTGGGCTAAGAGTGGTCATGAGCAGTTCTTC
clone size: -; J gene: TRBJ1-3; D gene: -; V gene: TRBV4-1; CDR3 protein: CASSTNRASGNTIYF; CDR3 DNA: TGCGCCAGCAGCACTAACAGGGCCTCTGGAAACACCATATATTTT
clone size: -; J gene: TRBJ1-4; D gene: -; V gene: TRBV27; CDR3 protein: CASSFARQAEKLFF; CDR3 DNA: TGTGCCAGCAGTTTTGCCCGGCAGGCCGAAAAACTGTTTTTT
clone size: -; J gene: TRBJ2-3; D gene: -; V gene: TRBV4-2; CDR3 protein: CASSPGQRFTDTQYF; CDR3 DNA: TGTGCCAGCAGCCCAGGACAGCGGTTCACAGATACGCAGTATTTT
clone size: once; J gene: TRBJ2-2; D gene: -; V gene: TRBV11-3; CDR3 protein: CASSLAAGTGELFF; CDR3 DNA: TGTGCCAGCAGCTTAGCGGCGGGCACCGGGGAGCTGTTTTTT
clone size: -; J gene: TRBJ1-6; D gene: TRBD1; V gene: TRBV7-9; CDR3 protein: CASSSTGVGSPLHF; CDR3 DNA: TGTGCCAGCAGCTCCACAGGGGTAGGTTCACCCCTCCACTTT
clone size: -; J gene: TRBJ1-2; D gene: -; V gene: TRBV13; CDR3 protein: CASSLASDGYTF; CDR3 DNA: TGTGCCAGCAGCTTAGCTTCGGATGGCTACACCTTC
clone size: -; J gene: TRBJ1-2; D gene: -; V gene: TRBV19; CDR3 protein: CASSIPRRAPNGYTF; CDR3 DNA: TGTGCCAGTAGTATACCCCGGAGGGCCCCTAATGGCTACACCTTC
clone size: -; J gene: TRBJ1-4; D gene: TRBD1; V gene: TRBV6-5; CDR3 protein: CASSYGGQGASEKLFF; CDR3 DNA: TGTGCCAGCAGTTACGGGGGACAGGGGGCGAGTGAAAAACTGTTTTTT
clone size: -; J gene: TRBJ1-2; D gene: -; V gene: TRBV5-1; CDR3 protein: CASSLRNYGYTF; CDR3 DNA: TGCGCCAGCAGCCTACGTAACTATGGCTACACCTTC
clone size: -; J gene: TRBJ1-3; D gene: -; V gene: TRBV7-2; CDR3 protein: CASSHLRAGDATGNTIYF; CDR3 DNA: TGTGCCAGCAGCCATCTTAGGGCGGGGGACGCAACTGGAAACACCATATATTTT
clone size: -; J gene: TRBJ1-2; D gene: -; V gene: TRBV14; CDR3 protein: CASSAKPYAGYTF; CDR3 DNA: TGTGCCAGCAGCGCTAAACCGTATGCGGGCTACACCTTC
clone size: -; J gene: TRBJ1-5; D gene: -; V gene: TRBV7-8; CDR3 protein: CASSLASGGDVYQPQHF; CDR3 DNA: TGTGCCAGCAGCTTAGCGTCTGGAGGGGATGTTTATCAGCCCCAGCATTTT
clone size: -; J gene: TRBJ2-2; D gene: TRBD1; V gene: TRBV7-3; CDR3 protein: CASSSDRGTGELFF; CDR3 DNA: TGTGCCAGCAGCTCCGACAGGGGGACCGGGGAGCTGTTTTTT
clone size: -; J gene: TRBJ2-2; D gene: -; V gene: TRBV19; CDR3 protein: CASSIAHGELFF; CDR3 DNA: TGTGCCAGTAGTATTGCGCACGGGGAGCTGTTTTTT
clone size: -; J gene: TRBJ1-4; D gene: -; V gene: TRBV9; CDR3 protein: CASSGRGLTSGTNEKLFF; CDR3 DNA: TGTGCCAGCAGCGGGCGGGGGCTTACGTCTGGGACTAATGAAAAACTGTTTTTT
clone size: -; J gene: TRBJ2-3; D gene: TRBD2; V gene: TRBV6-5; CDR3 protein: CASSPLAGGRDTQYF; CDR3 DNA: TGTGCCAGCAGTCCCCTAGCGGGGGGGCGCGATACGCAGTATTTT
clone size: once; J gene: TRBJ1-1; D gene: -; V gene: TRBV5-1; CDR3 protein: CASSLVTANTEAFF; CDR3 DNA: TGCGCCAGCAGCTTGGTGACTGCGAACACTGAAGCTTTCTTT
clone size: -; J gene: TRBJ1-2; D gene: TRBD1; V gene: TRBV29-1; CDR3 protein: CSVEGTGRGYTF; CDR3 DNA: TGCAGCGTTGAGGGGACAGGCCGAGGCTACACCTTC
clone size: once; J gene: TRBJ2-3; D gene: -; V gene: TRBV19; CDR3 protein: CASSTRTDPRAHTDTQYF; CDR3 DNA: TGTGCCAGTAGCACTCGGACAGACCCTCGGGCGCACACAGATACGCAGTATTTT
clone size: -; J gene: TRBJ1-2; D gene: -; V gene: TRBV7-9; CDR3 protein: CASRPILMGTAGYTF; CDR3 DNA: TGTGCCAGCAGGCCAATCCTTATGGGGACTGCCGGATACACCTTC
clone size: -; J gene: TRBJ1-5; D gene: TRBD1; V gene: TRBV19; CDR3 protein: CASSPPTGGTSVQPQHF; CDR3 DNA: TGTGCCAGTAGCCCACCGACAGGGGGGACTTCGGTTCAGCCCCAGCATTTT
clone size: -; J gene: TRBJ1-2; D gene: -; V gene: TRBV18; CDR3 protein: CASSPALDSYGYTF; CDR3 DNA: TGTGCCAGCTCACCCGCATTGGACAGCTATGGCTACACCTTC
clone size: -; J gene: TRBJ2-6; D gene: -; V gene: TRBV2; CDR3 protein: CASATGSGANVLTF; CDR3 DNA: TGTGCCAGCGCAACAGGGTCTGGGGCCAACGTCCTGACTTTC
clone size: -; J gene: TRBJ1-2; D gene: TRBD1; V gene: TRBV5-1; CDR3 protein: CASSGRDSNYGYTF; CDR3 DNA: TGCGCCAGCAGCGGACGGGACAGTAACTATGGCTACACCTTC
clone size: -; J gene: TRBJ1-1; D gene: TRBD1; V gene: TRBV4-3; CDR3 protein: CASSQSTGLNTEAFF; CDR3 DNA: TGCGCCAGCAGCCAATCGACAGGGCTGAACACTGAAGCTTTCTTT
clone size: -; J gene: TRBJ1-5; D gene: -; V gene: TRBV5-6; CDR3 protein: CASSLWGGGPNQPQHF; CDR3 DNA: TGTGCCAGCAGCTTGTGGGGAGGCGGACCCAATCAGCCCCAGCATTTT